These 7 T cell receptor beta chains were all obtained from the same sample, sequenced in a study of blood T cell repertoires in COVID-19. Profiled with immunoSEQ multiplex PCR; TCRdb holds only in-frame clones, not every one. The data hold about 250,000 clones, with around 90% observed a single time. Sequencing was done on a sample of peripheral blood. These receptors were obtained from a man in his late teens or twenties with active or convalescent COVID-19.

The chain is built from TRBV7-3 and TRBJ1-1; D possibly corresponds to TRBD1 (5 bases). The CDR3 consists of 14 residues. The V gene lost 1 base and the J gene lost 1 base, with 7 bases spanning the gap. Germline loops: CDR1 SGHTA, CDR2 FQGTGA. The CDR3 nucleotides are TGTGCCAGCAGCTTAAGGGGGGAGAACACTGAAGCTTTCTTT. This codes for CASSLRGENTEAFF. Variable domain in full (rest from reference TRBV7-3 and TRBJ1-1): GAGVSQTPSNKVTEKGKYVELRCDPISGHTALYWYRQSLGQGPEFLIYFQGTGAADDSGLPNDRFFAVRPEGSVSTLKIQRTERGDSAVYLCASSLRGENTEAFFGQGTRLTVV.

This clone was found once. The CDR3 nucleotides read TGTGCCAGCAGCTTAGATCGGTACCAAGAGACCCAGTACTTC. This encodes CASSLDRYQETQYF. The chain carries TRBV11-2 and TRBJ2-5; D is ambiguous. Trimming stripped 0 bases from V and 0 bases from J, with 5 bases between. Germline CDR1 and CDR2: SGHAT and FQNNGV. This CDR3 is 14 amino acids long.

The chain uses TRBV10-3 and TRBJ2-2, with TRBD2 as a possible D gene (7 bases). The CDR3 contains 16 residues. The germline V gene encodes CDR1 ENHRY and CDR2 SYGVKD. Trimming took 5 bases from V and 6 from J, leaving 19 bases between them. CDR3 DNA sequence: TGTGCCATCAGTAACCCGAGGGGGGGTGCGGCCGGGGAGCTGTTTTTT. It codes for CAISNPRGGAAGELFF.

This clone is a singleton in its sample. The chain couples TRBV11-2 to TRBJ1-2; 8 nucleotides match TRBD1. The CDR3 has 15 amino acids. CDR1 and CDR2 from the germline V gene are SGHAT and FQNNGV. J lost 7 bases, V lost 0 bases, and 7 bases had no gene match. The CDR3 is CASSLEGQGTSGYTF. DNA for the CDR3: TGTGCCAGCAGCTTAGAAGGACAGGGAACGAGTGGCTACACCTTC.

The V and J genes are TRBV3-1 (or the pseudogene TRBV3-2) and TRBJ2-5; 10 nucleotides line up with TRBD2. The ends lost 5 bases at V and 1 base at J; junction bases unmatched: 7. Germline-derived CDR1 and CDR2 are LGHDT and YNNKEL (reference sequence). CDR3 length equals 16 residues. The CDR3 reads CASSETRTSGQETQYF. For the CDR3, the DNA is TGTGCCAGCAGCGAAACTAGGACTAGCGGCCAAGAGACCCAGTACTTC.

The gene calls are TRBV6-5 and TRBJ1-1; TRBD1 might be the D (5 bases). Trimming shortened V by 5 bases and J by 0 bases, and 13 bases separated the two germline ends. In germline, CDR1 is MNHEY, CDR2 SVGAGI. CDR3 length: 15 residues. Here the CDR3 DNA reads TGTGCCAGCAGTACTCCCTGGGGGGTGAACACTGAAGCTTTCTTT. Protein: CASSTPWGVNTEAFF.

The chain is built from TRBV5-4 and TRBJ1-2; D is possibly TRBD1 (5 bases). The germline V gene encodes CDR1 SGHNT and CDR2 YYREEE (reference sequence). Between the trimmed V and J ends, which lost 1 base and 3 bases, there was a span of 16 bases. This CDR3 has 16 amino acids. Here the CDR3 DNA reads TGTGCCAGCAGCTTGCTTCTCCAGGGCTTCTACTATGGCTACACCTTC. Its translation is CASSLLLQGFYYGYTF.